The clone carrying this T cell receptor beta chain was found many times. Its target is not known. TCRdb reprocessed the reads via MiXCR and lists one record per CDR3 protein. The sample lists a few hundred thousand distinct CDR3 sequences; about 40% were seen once. The data belong to a study of T cell repertoires in cytomegalovirus infection. Study-level findings and limits: Summed public TCR beta family frequency identified CMV carriers bearing the relevant HLA.

With 4 bases clipped from V and 7 bases from J, the junction kept 14 bases outside the gene matches. CDR3 length equals 17 residues. Germline CDR1 reads DFQATT; CDR2 reads SNEGSKA (reference sequence). The V and J genes are TRBV20-1 and TRBJ1-5; 12 bases align to TRBD1. The source material was cultured PBMCs, sampled from culture after CMV antigen stimulation. This receptor was obtained from a human donor in good health (CMV status not recorded). Some clones in this sample may be carry-over from other donors' samples. CDR3 sequence reads: CSATYSGTGGIGQPQHF. Here the CDR3 DNA reads TGCAGTGCTACTTATTCCGGGACAGGGGGCATCGGACAGCCCCAGCATTTT.